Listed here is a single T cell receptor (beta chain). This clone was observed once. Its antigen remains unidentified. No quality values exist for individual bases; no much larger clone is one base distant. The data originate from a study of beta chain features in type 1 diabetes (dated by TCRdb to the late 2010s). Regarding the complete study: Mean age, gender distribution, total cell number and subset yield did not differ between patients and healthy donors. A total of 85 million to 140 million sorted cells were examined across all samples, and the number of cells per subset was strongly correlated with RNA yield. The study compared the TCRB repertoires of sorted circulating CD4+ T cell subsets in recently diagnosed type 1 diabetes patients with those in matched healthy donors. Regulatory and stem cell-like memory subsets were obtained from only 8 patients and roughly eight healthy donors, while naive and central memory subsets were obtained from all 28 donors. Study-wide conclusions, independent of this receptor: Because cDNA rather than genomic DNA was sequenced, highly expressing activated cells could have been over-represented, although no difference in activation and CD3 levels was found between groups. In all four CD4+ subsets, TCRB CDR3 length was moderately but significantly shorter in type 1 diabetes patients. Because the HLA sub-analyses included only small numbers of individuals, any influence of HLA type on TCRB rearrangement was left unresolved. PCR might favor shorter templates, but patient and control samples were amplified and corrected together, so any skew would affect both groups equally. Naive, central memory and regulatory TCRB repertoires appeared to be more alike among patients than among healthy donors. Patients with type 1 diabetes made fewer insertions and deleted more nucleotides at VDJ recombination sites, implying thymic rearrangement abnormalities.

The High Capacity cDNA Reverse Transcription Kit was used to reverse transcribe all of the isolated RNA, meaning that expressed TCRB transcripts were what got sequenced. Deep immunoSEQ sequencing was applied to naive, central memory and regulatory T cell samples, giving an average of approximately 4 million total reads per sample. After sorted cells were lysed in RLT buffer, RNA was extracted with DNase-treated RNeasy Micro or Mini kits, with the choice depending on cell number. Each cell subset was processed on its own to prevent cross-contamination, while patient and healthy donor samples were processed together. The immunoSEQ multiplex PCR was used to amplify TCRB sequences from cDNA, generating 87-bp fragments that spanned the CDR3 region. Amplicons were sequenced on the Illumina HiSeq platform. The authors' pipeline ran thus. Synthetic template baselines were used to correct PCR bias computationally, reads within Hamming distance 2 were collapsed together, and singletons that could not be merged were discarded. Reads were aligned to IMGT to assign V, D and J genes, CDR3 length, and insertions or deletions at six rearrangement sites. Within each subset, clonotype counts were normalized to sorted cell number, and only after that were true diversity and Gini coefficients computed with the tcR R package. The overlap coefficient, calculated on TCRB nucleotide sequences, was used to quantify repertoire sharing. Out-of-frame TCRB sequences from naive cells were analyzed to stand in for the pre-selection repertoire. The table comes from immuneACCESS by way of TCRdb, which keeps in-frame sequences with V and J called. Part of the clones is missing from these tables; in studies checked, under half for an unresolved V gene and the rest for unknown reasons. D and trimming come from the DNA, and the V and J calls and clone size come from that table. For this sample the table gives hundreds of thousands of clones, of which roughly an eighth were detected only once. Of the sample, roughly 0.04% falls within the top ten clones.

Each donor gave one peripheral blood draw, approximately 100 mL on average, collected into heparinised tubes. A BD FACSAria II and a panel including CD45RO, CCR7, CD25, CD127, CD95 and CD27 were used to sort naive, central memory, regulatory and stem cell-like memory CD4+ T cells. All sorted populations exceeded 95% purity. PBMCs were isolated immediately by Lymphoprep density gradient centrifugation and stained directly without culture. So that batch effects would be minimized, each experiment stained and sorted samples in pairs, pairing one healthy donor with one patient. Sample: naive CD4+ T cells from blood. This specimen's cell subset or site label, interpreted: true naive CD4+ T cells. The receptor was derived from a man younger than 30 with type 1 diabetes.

The sequenced DNA is TGTGCCAGCAGCTTAGGGGCAGTGATCAATGAGCAGTTCTTC. It is translated as CASSLGAVINEQFF. The chain is assembled from TRBV7-2 and TRBJ2-1, with an unclear D gene assignment. Taken from the germline V gene, the CDR1 and CDR2 loops are SGHTA and FQGNSA. V is reduced by 1 base and J by 6 bases, leaving a spacing of 10 bases between them. From the cysteine through the phenylalanine, the CDR3 covers 14 amino acids. Solely the CDR3 DNA is kept, with 42 bases framed from the first base.